The 24 T cell receptor beta chains in this list originate from one sample, sequenced in a study of blood T cells in healthy people across ages. A second roughly 6 to 12 cycle PCR used barcoded and J-beta primers. A single record per CDR3 protein comes from TCRdb applying MiXCR to the 5' RACE reads. The sample contains about a million distinct CDR3 sequences, just over 50% of which appear only once. The sequenced sample was blood. The receptors derive from a woman aged 60-75 years in good health.

A single count supports this clonotype. The chain links TRBV7-7 to TRBJ2-7, with TRBD2 matching over 7 bases. Germline CDR1 reads SSHAT; CDR2 reads FNYEAQ (reference sequence). The J segment lost 2 bases and the V segment lost 1 base, leaving 8 bases of the junction unmatched. The CDR3 is 16 amino acids. The DNA of the CDR3 is TGTGCCAGCAGCTTAGTGCGGCTAGCGGAGGCCTACGAGCAGTACTTC. This sequence encodes CASSLVRLAEAYEQYF.

This clonotype was found a few times. This chain links TRBV2 with TRBJ2-1; no firm D call. The CDR3 totals 15 residues. CDR1 and CDR2 (germline): SNHLY, FYNNEI. Trimming left V 7 bases short and J 0 bases short, with 13 bases between. For the CDR3, the DNA is TGTGCCAGCAATCGGGTCCCGAGCTCCTACAATGAGCAGTTCTTC. As protein: CASNRVPSSYNEQFF.

J is TRBJ2-4 and V is TRBV4-1; D possibly corresponds to TRBD2 (5 bases). The germline gives CDR1 MGHRA, CDR2 YSYEKL. This CDR3 contains 15 residues. Between the trimmed V and J ends, which lost 4 bases and 3 bases, there was a span of 13 bases. The CDR3, as DNA: TGCGCCAGCAGCCCTGCCGGGAAAAACAAAAACATTCAGTACTTC. Protein product: CASSPAGKNKNIQYF.

This clonotype was seen a few times. The chain has TRBV27 and TRBJ2-1; D possibly matches TRBD1 or TRBD2 (6 bases each). The CDR3 has 15 amino acids. CDR1 is MNHEY, CDR2 SMNVEV, per germline (reference sequence). The germline V and J ends were trimmed by 5 bases and 7 bases, with 18 bases remaining between them. The CDR3 here is CASSPRRGPGNEQFF. The CDR3 DNA reads as TGTGCCAGCAGTCCCCGTCGGGGGCCGGGGAATGAGCAGTTCTTC.

The rearrangement joins TRBV5-6 to TRBJ2-1; D is tentatively TRBD1 or TRBD2 (5 bases each). This CDR3 is 16 amino acids long. Germline V CDR1 and CDR2: SGHDT, YYEEEE. Trimming cost V 4 bases and J 4 bases, with 18 bases left between them. CDR3 sequence: CASSPIAPWGYNEQFF. DNA for the CDR3: TGTGCCAGCAGCCCTATAGCCCCTTGGGGGTACAATGAGCAGTTCTTC.

CDR3 sequence reads: CASSLLDTGELFF. The CDR3 region has the DNA TGTGCCAGCAGCTTACTTGACACCGGGGAGCTGTTTTTT. This rearrangement joins TRBV7-9 to TRBJ2-2; no clear D. V lost 2 bases, J lost 3 bases, and 4 bases lay in between. CDR3 length: 13 residues. Germline lookup yields CDR1 SEHNR and CDR2 FQNEAQ (reference sequence).

This clonotype was recorded a few times. Written as DNA, the CDR3 is TGTGCCAGCAGCTTGATGAGCACTAATGAAAAACTGTTTTTT. It encodes CASSLMSTNEKLFF. The rearrangement uses TRBV7-9 and TRBJ1-4, with D hard to call. The CDR3 spans 14 residues. V was clipped by 3 bases and J by 2 bases, with 7 bases between them. Germline assignment: CDR1 SEHNR and CDR2 FQNEAQ (reference sequence).

This clonotype has a handful of counts. The chain uses TRBV7-2 and TRBJ2-7; the D gene is possibly TRBD1 (5 bases). The CDR3 contains 15 residues. Germline V gene data show CDR1 as SGHTA and CDR2 as FQGNSA. Between the trimmed V and J ends, which lost 5 bases and 0 bases, there was a span of 14 bases. The CDR3 loop reads CASSAGYRSSYEQYF. The CDR3 DNA sequence: TGTGCCAGCAGCGCAGGGTATAGGAGCTCCTACGAGCAGTACTTC.

This clonotype was seen a few times. This chain uses TRBV20-1 with TRBJ2-4; D might be TRBD1 (5 bases). Germline V gene sequence: CDR1 DFQATT, CDR2 SNEGSKA (reference sequence). The CDR3 runs 16 residues. Trimming cost V 2 bases and J 3 bases, with 17 bases left between them. The CDR3 nucleotides read TGCAGTGCTAGACCCCTTCTGACAGACCACAAAAACATTCAGTACTTC. Translation: CSARPLLTDHKNIQYF.

This clonotype was observed a few times. This sequence joins TRBV5-1 and TRBJ2-5, with D uncertain. This CDR3 contains 14 residues. Looked up from germline, CDR1 is SGHRS and CDR2 is YFSETQ. The V end lost 4 bases, the J end lost 0 bases, and 10 bases lay between the germline ends. In DNA, the CDR3 is TGCGCCAGCAGCCCGCCCGTAGACCAAGAGACCCAGTACTTC. As protein: CASSPPVDQETQYF.

This chain joins TRBV15 and TRBJ2-7, with 7 nucleotides matching TRBD1. J lost 2 bases, V lost 5 bases, and 3 bases had no gene match. The CDR3 is 13 residues long. The germline V gene encodes CDR1 LNHNV and CDR2 YYDKDF (reference sequence). The CDR3 loop reads CATSGGQTYEQYF. As DNA, the CDR3 is TGTGCCACCAGCGGGGGACAGACCTACGAGCAGTACTTC.

The chain links TRBV12-3 or TRBV12-4 to TRBJ2-1; unclear D gene. V lost 3 bases to trimming and J lost 0 bases, with 9 bases between them. This CDR3 has 15 residues. The CDR3 loop is CASSLVSSSYNEQFF. The CDR3 DNA reads as TGTGCCAGCAGTTTGGTCTCAAGCTCCTACAATGAGCAGTTCTTC.

The chain couples TRBV27 to TRBJ2-7; perhaps D is TRBD1 or TRBD2 (5 bases each). CDR1 is MNHEY, CDR2 SMNVEV, per germline (reference sequence). The CDR3 covers 15 residues. V dropped 2 bases and J dropped 2 bases, with 13 bases sitting between them. The CDR3 protein is CASSLKRGDTYEQYF. The CDR3 DNA reads TGTGCCAGCAGTTTAAAGAGGGGCGACACCTACGAGCAGTACTTC.

This clonotype came up once. CDR3 in amino acids: CASSKGGAGGQETQYF. CDR3 DNA: TGTGCCAGCAGCAAAGGGGGGGCAGGAGGCCAAGAGACCCAGTACTTC. The chain joins TRBV6-2 or TRBV6-3 to TRBJ2-5; possible D gene TRBD2, 7 bases. Germline loops: CDR1 MNHEY, CDR2 SVGEGT. The CDR3 consists of 16 residues. Trimming pared 6 bases from V and 1 base from J, leaving 18 bases between.

The rearrangement uses TRBV6-5 and TRBJ2-3; D is undetermined. CDR1 is MNHEY and CDR2 is SVGAGI in the germline V gene. Trimming cost V 8 bases and J 2 bases, with 17 bases left between them. The CDR3 is 15 amino acids. This CDR3 is CASASRRVFTDTQYF. The CDR3 region has the DNA TGTGCCAGCGCCTCACGGAGAGTCTTCACAGATACGCAGTATTTT.

This clonotype was seen more than once but under ten times. This chain links TRBV9 with TRBJ1-1; D remains unclear. The CDR3 runs to 12 residues. Germline values: CDR1 SGDLS, CDR2 YYNGEE. Trimming shortened V by 2 bases and J by 3 bases, and 5 bases separated the two germline ends. The CDR3 DNA follows: TGTGCCAGCAGCGTCGGAGACACTGAAGCTTTCTTT. This encodes CASSVGDTEAFF.

This clonotype was counted between two and nine times. The V call is TRBV28, the J call TRBJ2-7, with D possibly matching TRBD1 (6 bases). The V and J ends lost 6 bases and 2 bases respectively, with 11 bases between them. This CDR3 has 13 amino acids. Germline V gene sequence: CDR1 MDHEN, CDR2 SYDVKM. CDR3 coding DNA: TGTGCCAGCAGCTTAAGGACAGCCTACGAGCAGTACTTC. Amino acid sequence: CASSLRTAYEQYF.

The J gene is TRBJ2-7, the V gene TRBV29-1, with TRBD1 matching over 9 bases. The V gene's germline CDR1 is SQVTM and CDR2 ANQGSEA. This CDR3 has 13 amino acids. The J segment lost 7 bases and the V segment lost 4 bases, leaving 8 bases of the junction unmatched. The CDR3 is CSVGRTGVEEQYF. The CDR3 DNA sequence: TGCAGCGTTGGACGGACAGGGGTGGAAGAGCAGTACTTC.

This chain links TRBV4-1 with TRBJ1-2; D gene uncertain. V lost 0 bases and J lost 7, with 12 bases in between. The CDR3 extends over 14 amino acids. Germline-derived CDR1 and CDR2 are MGHRA and YSYEKL. The CDR3 sequence: CASSQDPAPGGYTF. The CDR3 DNA is TGCGCCAGCAGCCAAGATCCGGCACCGGGTGGCTACACCTTC.

This clonotype has more than one count but fewer than ten. The rearrangement uses TRBV7-2 and TRBJ2-7; possibly TRBD1 or TRBD2 for D (5 bases each). Trimming left V 2 bases short and J 0 bases short, with 14 bases between. Looked up from germline, CDR1 is SGHTA and CDR2 is FQGNSA. The length of the CDR3 is 16 residues. Written as DNA, the CDR3 is TGTGCCAGCAGCTTATCGGGGCCGATCACCTCCTACGAGCAGTACTTC. Its translation: CASSLSGPITSYEQYF.

The rearrangement links TRBV4-1 to TRBJ1-1; D is possibly TRBD1 (5 bases). This CDR3 is 15 amino acids long. CDR1 is MGHRA, CDR2 YSYEKL, per germline. Trimming stripped 0 bases from V and 0 bases from J, with 8 bases between. This CDR3 reads CASSQEHRLNTEAFF. In DNA form, the CDR3 reads TGCGCCAGCAGCCAAGAGCACAGGCTGAACACTGAAGCTTTCTTT.

This rearrangement joins TRBV4-3 to TRBJ2-6; no clear D. Looked up from germline, CDR1 is LGHNA and CDR2 is YSLEER. Trimming removed 3 bases at V and 2 bases at J, with 20 bases between. This CDR3 spans 19 amino acids. CDR3 sequence (DNA): TGCGCCAGCAGCCACAAGAATGGGGAAACGGTGGCTGGGGCCAACGTCCTGACTTTC. Protein product: CASSHKNGETVAGANVLTF.

This clonotype appeared a single time. This chain connects TRBV27 to TRBJ2-7; 7 bases map to TRBD1. Germline values: CDR1 MNHEY, CDR2 SMNVEV (reference sequence). The CDR3 length is 16 residues. V dropped 3 bases and J dropped 2; count of bases not matched to a gene: 10. CDR3 nucleotide sequence: TGTGCCAGCAGTTTCGCAGGGGGTTGGTTAACCTACGAGCAGTACTTC. It codes for CASSFAGGWLTYEQYF.

This clonotype was observed at least ten times. The rearrangement links TRBV29-1 to TRBJ2-7; 7 nucleotides agree with TRBD2. The junction had 5 bases not matched to a gene; V was cut back by 4 bases and J by 2 bases. The CDR3 has 13 residues. Germline-derived CDR1 and CDR2 are SQVTM and ANQGSEA. The CDR3 reads CSVAASGAYEQYF. The DNA of the CDR3 is TGCAGCGTTGCAGCTAGCGGAGCCTACGAGCAGTACTTC.